These 24 T cell receptor beta chains originate from one sample sequenced in a study of blood T cell repertoires in COVID-19. Using immunoSEQ multiplex PCR, the repertoire was profiled, and TCRdb retains in-frame clones only, with some absent. This table holds under 150,000 clones, 84% found once. Sequenced input: peripheral blood. These receptors came from a human donor in a cohort sampled during active COVID-19.

This chain connects TRBV11-2 to TRBJ2-2; D possibly corresponds to TRBD1 (5 bases). The CDR3 sequence is 14 residues long. Per the germline V gene, CDR1 is SGHAT and CDR2 is FQNNGV. With 1 base removed from V and 4 bases from J, the gap between germline ends came to 7 bases. The CDR3 sequence: CASSLVRATGELFF. DNA of the CDR3: TGTGCCAGCAGCTTAGTCAGGGCCACCGGGGAGCTGTTTTTT. Full variable domain (remainder filled in from reference TRBV11-2 and TRBJ2-2): EAGVAQSPRYKIIEKRQSVAFWCNPISGHATLYWYQQILGQGPKLLIQFQNNGVVDDSQLPKDRFSAERLKGVDSTLKIQPAKLEDSAVYLCASSLVRATGELFFGEGSRLTVL.

The CDR3 coding sequence is TGTGCCAGCAGCTTGGGGAGCGCTGAAGCTTTCTTT. Translated: CASSLGSAEAFF. The rearrangement links TRBV7-9 to TRBJ1-1; D uncertain. With 3 bases removed from V and 6 bases from J, the gap between germline ends came to 8 bases. Germline V lookup: CDR1 SEHNR, CDR2 FQNEAQ (reference sequence). The CDR3 runs to 12 residues.

The rearrangement uses TRBV10-3 and TRBJ1-5; D ambiguous. The CDR3 length is 17 residues. Germline CDR1 ENHRY, CDR2 SYGVKD. V dropped 0 bases and J dropped 2 bases, with 14 bases sitting between them. The DNA of the CDR3 is TGTGCCATCAGTGAGTCTGGAATCGACGGGGGCAATCAGCCCCAGCATTTT. This sequence encodes CAISESGIDGGNQPQHF.

This chain joins TRBV7-5 and TRBJ2-2; TRBD1, as called in the table, went unchecked against the DNA. TRBV7-5 is designated a pseudogene. The CDR3 contains 15 residues. The CDR3 coding sequence is TGTGCCAGAAGCCCTGACAGGTTCCACACCGGGGAGCTGTTTTTT. Translated, it gives CARSPDRFHTGELFF.

The chain joins TRBV7-8 to TRBJ2-7, with D possibly matching TRBD1 (6 bases). The ends were cut back, 5 bases at V and 2 bases at J, with 25 bases in the middle. CDR1 is SGHVS, CDR2 FQNEAQ, per germline. This CDR3 has 18 amino acids. CDR3 sequence: CASSETGLGEKGAYEQYF. The CDR3 bases are TGTGCCAGCAGCGAAACGGGATTAGGGGAAAAGGGGGCCTACGAGCAGTACTTC.

This clone was seen just once. This chain joins TRBV5-1 and TRBJ2-3; TRBD1 matches 7 bases. Germline V gene data show CDR1 as SGHRS and CDR2 as YFSETQ. This CDR3 spans 17 amino acids. Losses at the gene ends were 0 bases for V and 1 base for J; bases not matched to a gene: 8. This chain's CDR3 is CASSLGGGPRGTDTQYF. The DNA of the CDR3 is TGCGCCAGCAGCTTGGGAGGGGGCCCCCGAGGCACAGATACGCAGTATTTT.

V gene TRBV6-5 combines with J gene TRBJ2-5; 11 bases fit TRBD1. This CDR3 contains 14 residues. The junction had 4 bases not matched to a gene; V was cut back by 8 bases and J by 2 bases. CDR1 MNHEY and CDR2 SVGAGI come from the germline V gene. The CDR3 spells CASQGTGGQETQYF. DNA of the CDR3: TGTGCCAGCCAGGGGACAGGGGGGCAAGAGACCCAGTACTTC.

The chain is built from TRBV5-1 and TRBJ2-5; 11 bases map to TRBD1. Germline V CDR1 and CDR2: SGHRS, YFSETQ. After removal of 4 bases from V and 7 bases from J, the junction contained 9 bases not matched to a gene. The CDR3 runs to 15 residues. The CDR3 DNA reads TGCGCCAGCAGCACGGGACAGGGGGACCTGGGGACCCAGTACTTC. Protein: CASSTGQGDLGTQYF.

V usage is TRBV6-6 and J usage is TRBJ2-3, with 11 bases identical to TRBD2. CDR1 is MNHNY and CDR2 is SVGAGI in the germline V gene (reference sequence). The CDR3 spans 17 residues. The V and J ends lost 5 bases and 6 bases, in that order; junction bases with no gene match: 13. The chain's CDR3 is CASSPKDRASGRDTQYF. CDR3 in DNA: TGTGCCAGCAGTCCTAAGGATAGAGCTAGCGGGAGGGATACGCAGTATTTT.

The rearrangement joins TRBV5-8 to TRBJ2-3; D gene unclear. The CDR3 loop spans 12 amino acids. Looked up from germline, CDR1 is SGHTS and CDR2 is YDEGEE. The V end lost 0 bases, the J end lost 6 bases, and 5 bases lay between the germline ends. DNA for the CDR3: TGTGCCAGCAGCTTGGCCGTTGATACGCAGTATTTT. Amino acids: CASSLAVDTQYF.

The chain recombines TRBV11-2 with TRBJ2-7, with 7 bases matching TRBD2. This CDR3 has 12 amino acids. J lost 3 bases, V lost 8 bases, and 4 bases had no gene match. Germline lookup yields CDR1 SGHAT and CDR2 FQNNGV. The CDR3 coding sequence is TGTGCCAGCGGGGGAGGGGTCTACGAGCAGTACTTC. Protein: CASGGGVYEQYF.

V is TRBV4-1 and J is TRBJ1-2; D is uncertain. Trimming left V 0 bases short and J 4 bases short, with 15 bases between. The germline V gene has CDR1 MGHRA and CDR2 YSYEKL. The CDR3 has 16 residues. CDR3 sequence (DNA): TGCGCCAGCAGCCAAGACAGTGACCCCCGGGGCTATGGCTACACCTTC. Its protein product is CASSQDSDPRGYGYTF.

The chain combines TRBV18 with TRBJ1-1, with a possible D match to TRBD1 (5 bases). This CDR3 is 15 amino acids long. The ends were cut back, 2 bases at V and 5 bases at J, with 15 bases in the middle. Germline V CDR1 and CDR2: KGHSH, LQKENI. The CDR3 DNA reads TGTGCCAGCTCACCAGCCACCGCAGGGCTGACTGAAGCTTTCTTT. Translating gives CASSPATAGLTEAFF. Using reference TRBV18 and TRBJ1-1 for the parts outside the CDR3, the full variable domain is NAGVMQNPRHLVRRRGQEARLRCSPMKGHSHVYWYRQLPEEGLKFMVYLQKENIIDESGMPKERFSAEFPKEGPSILRIQQVVRGDSAAYFCASSPATAGLTEAFFGQGTRLTVV.

This clone was detected once. The chain links TRBV19 to TRBJ2-6; D is ambiguous. Germline assignment: CDR1 LNHDA and CDR2 SQIVND (reference sequence). Trimming cost V 3 bases and J 2 bases, with 5 bases left between them. The CDR3 is made up of 14 amino acids. In nucleotides, the CDR3 is TGTGCCAGTAGTATGATAGCTGGGGCCAACGTCCTGACTTTC. Translated: CASSMIAGANVLTF.

This chain's CDR3 is CASSTLQGIGEKLFF. The CDR3 nucleotides read TGCGCCAGCAGCACGCTACAGGGAATAGGTGAAAAACTGTTTTTT. The chain is built from TRBV5-1 and TRBJ1-4; D perhaps matches TRBD1 (6 bases). The germline V gene encodes CDR1 SGHRS and CDR2 YFSETQ. There are 15 residues in the CDR3. V shed 4 bases and J shed 7 bases, with 17 bases lying between them.

The rearrangement uses TRBV24-1 and TRBJ2-2, with D possibly matching TRBD1 (6 bases). V lost 4 bases and J lost 7, with 9 bases in between. From germline, CDR1 is KGHDR and CDR2 SFDVKD. The CDR3 extends over 13 amino acids. CDR3 DNA sequence: TGTGCCACCAGTGACCCAGGGGTCGGGGAGCTGTTTTTT. The encoded protein is CATSDPGVGELFF.

Only one count was recorded for this clone. V and J are TRBV6-5 and TRBJ2-7, with 7 bases matching TRBD1. The V gene end was trimmed by 9 bases and the J gene end by 1 base; junction bases not matched to a gene: 6. Per germline, CDR1 MNHEY and CDR2 SVGAGI. CDR3 length equals 13 residues. The CDR3 reads CASTGEWSYEQYF. CDR3 DNA: TGTGCCAGTACAGGGGAGTGGTCCTACGAGCAGTACTTC.

The chain joins TRBV10-2 to TRBJ1-5, with D unresolved. The CDR3 runs to 17 residues. From germline, CDR1 is WSHSY and CDR2 SAAADI. Trimming cost V 0 bases and J 0 bases, with 12 bases left between them. CDR3 sequence reads: CASSESEQSYSNQPQHF. The CDR3 DNA sequence: TGCGCCAGCAGTGAGTCTGAACAGAGTTATAGCAATCAGCCCCAGCATTTT.

This chain joins TRBV6-5 and TRBJ1-1, with 7 positions matching TRBD1. The length of the CDR3 is 13 residues. V lost 8 bases to trimming and J lost 6 bases; unmatched junction nucleotides: 9. CDR1 MNHEY and CDR2 SVGAGI come from the germline V gene. The CDR3 region is CASGLQGWPEAFF. The CDR3 nucleotides read TGTGCCAGCGGGCTACAGGGGTGGCCTGAAGCTTTCTTT.

The chain combines TRBV6-5 with TRBJ2-4; D might be TRBD2 (5 bases). Per germline, CDR1 MNHEY and CDR2 SVGAGI. Trimming shortened V by 8 bases and J by 6 bases, and 14 bases separated the two germline ends. CDR3 length equals 13 residues. Written as DNA, the CDR3 is TGTGCCAGCCGAGGGCCAGGATTAAACATTCAGTACTTC. As protein: CASRGPGLNIQYF.

The rearrangement uses TRBV7-2 and TRBJ1-6; D perhaps matches TRBD1 (5 bases). There are 13 residues in the CDR3. The germline V gene has CDR1 SGHTA and CDR2 FQGNSA. V gave up 6 bases and J gave up 10 bases, with 13 bases separating them. CDR3 nucleotide sequence: TGTGCCAGCAGTCAAAATGGGGGGTCACCCCTCCACTTT. Its protein is CASSQNGGSPLHF. The full variable domain, its missing parts supplied by reference TRBV7-2 and TRBJ1-6, is GAGVSQSPSNKVTEKGKDVELRCDPISGHTALYWYRQSLGQGLEFLIYFQGNSAPDKSGLPSDRFSAERTGGSVSTLTIQRTQQEDSAVYLCASSQNGGSPLHFGNGTRLTVT.

This clone appeared a single time. V and J are TRBV7-6 and TRBJ2-1, with a weak D call TRBD2 (7 bases). CDR3 size: 15 residues. Per germline, CDR1 SGHVS and CDR2 FNYEAQ. Trimming removed 8 bases from V and 4 bases from J, with 18 bases in between. The CDR3 DNA is TGTGCCAGCGGTAGGACGGGGGGCCTTTACAATGAGCAGTTCTTC. Translated, it gives CASGRTGGLYNEQFF. Complete variable domain (other parts from reference TRBV7-6 and TRBJ2-1): GAGVSQSPRYKVTKRGQDVALRCDPISGHVSLYWYRQALGQGPEFLTYFNYEAQQDKSGLPNDRFSAERPEGSISTLTIQRTEQRDSAMYRCASGRTGGLYNEQFFGPGTRLTVL.

The genes are TRBV11-2 and TRBJ2-7, with a weak D call TRBD1 (5 bases). The CDR3 runs 14 residues. V gave up 1 base and J gave up 0 bases, with 7 bases separating them. CDR1 SGHAT and CDR2 FQNNGV come from the germline V gene. The CDR3 DNA reads TGTGCCAGCAGCTTAGGACAGAGCTCCTACGAGCAGTACTTC. It codes for CASSLGQSSYEQYF.

The V call is TRBV7-2, the J call TRBJ2-2, with D possibly matching TRBD2 (7 bases). Germline CDR1 is SGHTA and CDR2 is FQGNSA. The CDR3 is 15 amino acids. V lost 5 bases and J 7 bases, leaving 17 bases between the germline ends. For the CDR3, the DNA is TGTGCCAGCAGCCTCCGAGGGGGGGATGGCGGGGAGCTGTTTTTT. Protein sequence: CASSLRGGDGGELFF.